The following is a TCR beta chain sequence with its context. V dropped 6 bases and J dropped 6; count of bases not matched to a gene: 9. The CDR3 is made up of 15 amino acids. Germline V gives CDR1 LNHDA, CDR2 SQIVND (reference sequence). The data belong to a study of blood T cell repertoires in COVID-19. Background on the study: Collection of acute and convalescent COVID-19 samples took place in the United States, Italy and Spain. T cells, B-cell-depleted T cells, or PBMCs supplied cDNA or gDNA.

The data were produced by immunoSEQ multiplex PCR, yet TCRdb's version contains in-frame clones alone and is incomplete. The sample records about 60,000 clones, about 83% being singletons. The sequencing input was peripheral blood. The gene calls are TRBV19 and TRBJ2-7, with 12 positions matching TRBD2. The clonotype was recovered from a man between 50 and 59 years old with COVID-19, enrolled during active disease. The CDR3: CASSPGLAGPLEQYF. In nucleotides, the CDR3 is TGTGCCAGTAGCCCAGGACTAGCGGGACCCCTCGAGCAGTACTTC.